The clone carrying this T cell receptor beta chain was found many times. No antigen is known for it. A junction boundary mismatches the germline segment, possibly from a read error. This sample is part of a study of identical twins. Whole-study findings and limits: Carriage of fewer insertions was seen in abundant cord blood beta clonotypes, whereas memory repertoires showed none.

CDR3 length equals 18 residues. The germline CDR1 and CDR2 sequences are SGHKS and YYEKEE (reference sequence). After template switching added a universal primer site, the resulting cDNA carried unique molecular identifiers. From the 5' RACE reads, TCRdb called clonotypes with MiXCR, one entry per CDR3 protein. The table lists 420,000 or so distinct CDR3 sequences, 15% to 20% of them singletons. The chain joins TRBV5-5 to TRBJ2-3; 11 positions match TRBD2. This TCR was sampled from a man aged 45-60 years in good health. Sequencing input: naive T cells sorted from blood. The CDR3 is CASSLDRRTSGSPAVVDF. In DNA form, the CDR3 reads TGTGCCAGCAGCTTGGACCGGAGGACTAGCGGGTCTCCGGCAGTAGTGGATTTT.